This T cell receptor (beta chain) came from a study of circulating and synovial CD4+ cells in juvenile arthritis. Notes on the study in general: Some such blood samples were as oligoclonal as synovium. Deeper sequencing increased measured overlap with synovial clonotypes. Traditional Vbeta family usage analysis missed the pathogenic-like versus bulk difference. CPL versus bulk CD4 samples: T cell genome counts differed by at least an order of magnitude.

Generated by immunoSEQ multiplex PCR, the TCRdb table keeps only in-frame clones and is missing some. Here the sample spans some 35,000 clones, roughly 95% being singletons. With respect to this clone: Antigen specificity is unknown.

Unmatched junction bases numbered 5, after V lost 5 bases and J lost 2 bases. The CDR3 length is 14 residues. Per germline, CDR1 SGHTA and CDR2 FQGNSA. Sequenced input: CD4+ T cells from blood. The clonotype was recovered from a human donor with juvenile idiopathic arthritis. This chain links TRBV7-2 with TRBJ2-7, with TRBD2 matching over 8 bases. The chain's CDR3 is CASSETSATYEQYF. Written as DNA, the CDR3 is TGTGCCAGCAGCGAGACTAGCGCGACCTACGAGCAGTACTTC.